This T cell receptor (beta chain) was sequenced for a study of vaccination and CD4 T cells after COVID-19. The Oncomine TCR Beta short-read assay sequenced DNA from cultured CD4+ T cells. TCRdb passed the PCR reads through MiXCR, listing each CDR3 protein once. The sample carries fewer than 20,000 distinct CDR3 sequences, approximately 50% recorded once. Treatment indicated: roughly ten-day PBMC culture with coronavirus spike peptide pools or control peptides (ViraFEST assay). On this clonotype: Its antigen is unknown.

CDR3 length: 14 residues. V was trimmed by 8 bases and J by 1 base, leaving 16 bases between them. Germline V lookup: CDR1 DFQATT, CDR2 SNEGSKA (reference sequence). The sample consisted of CD4+ T cells from blood, cultured in vitro, taken before SARS-CoV-2 vaccination. The receptor was isolated from a human donor who had recovered from COVID-19. V gene TRBV20-1 combines with J gene TRBJ2-3; D not resolved. This CDR3 is CSPSLSRRTDTQYF. CDR3 sequence (DNA): TGCAGTCCCTCGCTCTCCCGACGCACAGATACGCAGTATTTT.